This T cell receptor (beta chain) was captured by sequencing in a study of stem cell transplantation in POMP-related autoinflammatory disease. Study information: Hypothesis: faulty thymoproteasomes impair CD8+ T-cell selection, skewing TRB repertoires. CD8+ T cells were low and CD4+ cells naive-skewed before transplant. Study-level points and caveats: In PRAID patients, the number of distinct TRB V-J gene pairings was restricted. In patients with PRAID, every analyzed T-cell subset tended to show lower diversity and higher clonality.

TCRdb's table, derived via immunoSEQ multiplex PCR, lists solely in-frame clones and lacks some. Here the sample spans around 11,000 clones, more than 75% being singletons. PRAID featured immunodeficiency plus autoinflammation. This CDR3 has 14 residues. Trimming pared 6 bases from V and 0 bases from J, leaving 12 bases between. Per the germline V gene, CDR1 is MNHEY and CDR2 is SVGAGI. As for this clone: Its matching antigen is unknown.

This sequence originates from a human donor with POMP-related autoinflammation and immune dysregulation (PRAID). The chain is built from TRBV6-5 and TRBJ2-7; weak D call: TRBD1 (6 bases). Sequenced material: CD8+ T cells from PBMCs, taken before stem cell transplantation. CDR3 nucleotides: TGTGCCAGCAGCCCCAGGGGTCCCTCCTACGAGCAGTACTTC. Its translation: CASSPRGPSYEQYF.